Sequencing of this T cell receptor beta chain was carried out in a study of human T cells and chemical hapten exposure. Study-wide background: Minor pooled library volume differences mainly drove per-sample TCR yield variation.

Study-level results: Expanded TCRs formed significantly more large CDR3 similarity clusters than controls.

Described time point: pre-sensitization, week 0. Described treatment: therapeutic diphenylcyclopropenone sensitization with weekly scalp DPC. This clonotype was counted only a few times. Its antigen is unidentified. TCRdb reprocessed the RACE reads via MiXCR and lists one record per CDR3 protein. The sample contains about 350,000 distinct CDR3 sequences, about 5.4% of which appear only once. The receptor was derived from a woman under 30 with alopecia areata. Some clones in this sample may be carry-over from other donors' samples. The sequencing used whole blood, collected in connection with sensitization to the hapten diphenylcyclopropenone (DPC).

The CDR3 DNA is TGTGCCAGCAGTGACACAGGGCTACCATATGACTACGAGCAGTACTTC. Translation: CASSDTGLPYDYEQYF. The rearrangement links TRBV27 to TRBJ2-7, with D maybe TRBD1 (6 bases). The CDR3 extends over 16 amino acids. Germline CDR1 MNHEY, CDR2 SMNVEV (reference sequence). Trimming cost V 5 bases and J 3 bases, with 20 bases left between them.